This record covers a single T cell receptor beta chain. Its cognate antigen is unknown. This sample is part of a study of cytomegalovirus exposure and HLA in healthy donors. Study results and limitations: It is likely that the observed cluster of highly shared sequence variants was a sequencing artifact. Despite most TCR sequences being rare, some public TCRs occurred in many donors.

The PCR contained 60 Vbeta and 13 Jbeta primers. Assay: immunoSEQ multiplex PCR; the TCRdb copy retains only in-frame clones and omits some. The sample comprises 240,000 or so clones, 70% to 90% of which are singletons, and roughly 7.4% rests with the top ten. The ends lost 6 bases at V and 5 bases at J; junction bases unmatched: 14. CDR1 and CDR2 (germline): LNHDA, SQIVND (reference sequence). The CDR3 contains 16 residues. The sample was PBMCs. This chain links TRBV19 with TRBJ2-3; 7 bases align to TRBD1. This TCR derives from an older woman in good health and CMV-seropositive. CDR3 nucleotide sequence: TGTGCCAGTAGCCCCACGAGGGGGCCGTCGAGAGATACGCAGTATTTT. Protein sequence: CASSPTRGPSRDTQYF. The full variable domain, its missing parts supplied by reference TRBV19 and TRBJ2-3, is DGGITQSPKYLFRKEGQNVTLSCEQNLNHDAMYWYRQDPGQGLRLIYYSQIVNDFQKGDIAEGYSVSREKKESFPLTVTSAQKNPTAFYLCASSPTRGPSRDTQYFGPGTRLTVL.